This record looks at one TCR beta chain sequence and its context. The antigen is unknown. The record originates from a study of cytomegalovirus exposure and HLA in healthy donors. Regarding the study as a whole: Cytomegalovirus association was assigned to about 150 TCR beta chains. An assumption of roughly uniform sequencing depth across donors underlay the presence/absence analyses.

13 Jbeta primers and 60 Vbeta primers were used for the PCR. Libraries were prepared by immunoSEQ multiplex PCR; TCRdb keeps only in-frame clonotypes and omits some of them. The table shows over 120,000 clones, with about 84% occurring only once. The J segment lost 2 bases and the V segment lost 3 bases, leaving 2 bases of the junction unmatched. This CDR3 has 16 amino acids. The germline V gene encodes CDR1 KGHSH and CDR2 LQKENI. All the people who gave samples were healthy bone marrow donors. While unrecorded immune exposures were likely, the donors were nominally healthy when sampled. The chain has TRBV18 and TRBJ2-7; 15 bases match TRBD2. The clonotype originates from a man in his fifties or sixties in good health and CMV-seronegative. The sample was PBMCs. CDR3 coding DNA: TGTGCCAGCTCACCCGGACTAGCGGGAGGGGCCTACGAGCAGTACTTC. Amino acids: CASSPGLAGGAYEQYF.